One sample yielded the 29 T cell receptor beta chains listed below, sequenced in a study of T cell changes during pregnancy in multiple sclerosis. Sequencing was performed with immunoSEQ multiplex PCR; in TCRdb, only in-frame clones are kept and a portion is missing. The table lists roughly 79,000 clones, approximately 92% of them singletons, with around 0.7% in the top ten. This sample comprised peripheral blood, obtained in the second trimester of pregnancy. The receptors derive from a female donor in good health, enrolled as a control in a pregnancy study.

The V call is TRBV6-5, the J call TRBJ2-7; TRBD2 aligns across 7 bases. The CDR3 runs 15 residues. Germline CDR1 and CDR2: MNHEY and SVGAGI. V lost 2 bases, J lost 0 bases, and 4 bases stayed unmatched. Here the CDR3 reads CASSYGAGDSYEQYF. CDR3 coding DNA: TGTGCCAGCAGTTACGGGGCGGGGGACTCCTACGAGCAGTACTTC.

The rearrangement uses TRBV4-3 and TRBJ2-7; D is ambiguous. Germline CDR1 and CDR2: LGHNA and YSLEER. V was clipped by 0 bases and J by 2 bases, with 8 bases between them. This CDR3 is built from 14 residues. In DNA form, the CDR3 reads TGCGCCAGCAGCCAAGATAGAGGAGCCTACGAGCAGTACTTC. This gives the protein CASSQDRGAYEQYF.

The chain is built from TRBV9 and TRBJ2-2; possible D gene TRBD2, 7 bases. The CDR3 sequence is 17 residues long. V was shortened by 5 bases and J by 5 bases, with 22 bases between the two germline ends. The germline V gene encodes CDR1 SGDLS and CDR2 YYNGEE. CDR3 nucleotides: TGTGCCAGCAGTGAGCCCAGGGGAGGGGGAGATACCGGGGAGCTGTTTTTT. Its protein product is CASSEPRGGGDTGELFF.

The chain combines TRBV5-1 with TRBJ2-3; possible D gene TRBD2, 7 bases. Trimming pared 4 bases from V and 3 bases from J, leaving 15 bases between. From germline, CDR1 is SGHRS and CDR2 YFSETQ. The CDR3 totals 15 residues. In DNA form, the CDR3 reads TGCGCCAGCAGCCCGGACGCGGGGGCTACAGATACGCAGTATTTT. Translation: CASSPDAGATDTQYF.

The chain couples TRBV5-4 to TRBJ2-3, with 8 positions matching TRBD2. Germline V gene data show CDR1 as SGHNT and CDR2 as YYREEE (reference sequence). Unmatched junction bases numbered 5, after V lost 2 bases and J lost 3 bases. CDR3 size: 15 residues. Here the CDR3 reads CASSLAGAGTDTQYF. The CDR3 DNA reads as TGTGCCAGCAGCTTAGCGGGGGCTGGGACAGATACGCAGTATTTT.

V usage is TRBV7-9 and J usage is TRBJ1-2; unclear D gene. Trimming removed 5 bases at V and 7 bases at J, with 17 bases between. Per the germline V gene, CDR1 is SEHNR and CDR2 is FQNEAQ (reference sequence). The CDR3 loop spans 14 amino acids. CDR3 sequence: CASSPEGGRVGYTF. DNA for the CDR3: TGTGCCAGCAGCCCGGAGGGTGGACGCGTTGGCTACACCTTC.

Here the CDR3 DNA reads TGTGCCAGCAGTTTACAGGGGGTCGGGTATGGCTACACCTTC. This encodes CASSLQGVGYGYTF. This chain joins TRBV7-3 and TRBJ1-2; 8 bases agree with TRBD1. Germline V gene data show CDR1 as SGHTA and CDR2 as FQGTGA. CDR3 length: 14 amino acids. J gave up 5 bases and V 6 bases, and 8 bases lay outside the gene matches. Full variable domain (outside the CDR3, taken from reference TRBV7-3 and TRBJ1-2): GAGVSQTPSNKVTEKGKYVELRCDPISGHTALYWYRQSLGQGPEFLIYFQGTGAADDSGLPNDRFFAVRPEGSVSTLKIQRTERGDSAVYLCASSLQGVGYGYTFGSGTRLTVV.

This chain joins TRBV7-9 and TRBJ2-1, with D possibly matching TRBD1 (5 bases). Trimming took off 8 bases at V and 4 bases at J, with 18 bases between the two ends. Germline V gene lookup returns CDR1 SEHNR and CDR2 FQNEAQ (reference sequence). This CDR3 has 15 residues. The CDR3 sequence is CASRLTALGYNEQFF. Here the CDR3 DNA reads TGTGCCAGCCGACTGACAGCATTAGGGTACAATGAGCAGTTCTTC.

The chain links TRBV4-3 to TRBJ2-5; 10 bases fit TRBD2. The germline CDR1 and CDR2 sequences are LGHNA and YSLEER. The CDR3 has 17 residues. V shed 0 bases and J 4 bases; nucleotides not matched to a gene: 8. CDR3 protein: CASSQDSGGAVGETQYF. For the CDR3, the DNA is TGCGCCAGCAGCCAAGACAGCGGGGGGGCCGTGGGAGAGACCCAGTACTTC.

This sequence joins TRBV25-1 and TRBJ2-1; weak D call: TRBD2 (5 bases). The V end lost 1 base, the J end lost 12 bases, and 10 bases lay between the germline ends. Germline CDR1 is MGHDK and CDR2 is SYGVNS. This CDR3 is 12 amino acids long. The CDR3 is CASSESGSWQFF. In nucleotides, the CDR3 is TGTGCCAGCAGTGAATCGGGGAGTTGGCAGTTCTTC.

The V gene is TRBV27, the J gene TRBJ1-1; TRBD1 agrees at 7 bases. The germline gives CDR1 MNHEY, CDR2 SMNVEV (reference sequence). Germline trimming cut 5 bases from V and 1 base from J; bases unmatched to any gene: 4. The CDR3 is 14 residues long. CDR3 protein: CASSATGENTEAFF. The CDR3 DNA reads TGTGCCAGCAGTGCTACAGGGGAGAACACTGAAGCTTTCTTT.

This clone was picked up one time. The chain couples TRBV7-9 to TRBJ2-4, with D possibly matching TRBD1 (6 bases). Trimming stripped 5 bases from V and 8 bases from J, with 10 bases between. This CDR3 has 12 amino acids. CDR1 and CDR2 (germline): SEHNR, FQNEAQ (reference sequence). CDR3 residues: CASSLGQDIQYF. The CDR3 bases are TGTGCCAGCAGCCTGGGACAAGACATTCAGTACTTC.

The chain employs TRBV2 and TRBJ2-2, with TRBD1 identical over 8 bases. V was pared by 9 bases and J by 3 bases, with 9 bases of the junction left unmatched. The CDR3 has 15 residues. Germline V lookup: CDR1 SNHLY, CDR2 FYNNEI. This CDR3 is CARSRDRRDTGELFF. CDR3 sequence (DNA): TGTGCCAGGTCCCGGGACAGGCGCGACACCGGGGAGCTGTTTTTT.

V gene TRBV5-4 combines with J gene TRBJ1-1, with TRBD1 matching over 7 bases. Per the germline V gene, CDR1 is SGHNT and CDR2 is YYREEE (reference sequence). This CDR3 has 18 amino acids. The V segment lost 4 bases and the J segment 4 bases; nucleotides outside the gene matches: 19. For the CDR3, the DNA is TGTGCCAGCAGCCAATCAATGTCAGGGGGATGGAGGGCCACTGAAGCTTTCTTT. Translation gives CASSQSMSGGWRATEAFF.

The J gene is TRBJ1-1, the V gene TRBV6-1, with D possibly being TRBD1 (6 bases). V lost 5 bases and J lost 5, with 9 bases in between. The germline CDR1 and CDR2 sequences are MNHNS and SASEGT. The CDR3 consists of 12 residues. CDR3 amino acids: CASSLTGTEAFF. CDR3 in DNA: TGTGCCAGCAGTCTTACAGGGACTGAAGCTTTCTTT.

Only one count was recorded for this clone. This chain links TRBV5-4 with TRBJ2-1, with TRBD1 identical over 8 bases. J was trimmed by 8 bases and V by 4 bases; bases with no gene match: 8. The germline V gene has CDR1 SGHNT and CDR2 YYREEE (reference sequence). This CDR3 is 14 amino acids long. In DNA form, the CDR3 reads TGTGCCAGCAGCCCAGAGGACAGGGTGGATGAGCAGTTCTTC. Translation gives CASSPEDRVDEQFF.

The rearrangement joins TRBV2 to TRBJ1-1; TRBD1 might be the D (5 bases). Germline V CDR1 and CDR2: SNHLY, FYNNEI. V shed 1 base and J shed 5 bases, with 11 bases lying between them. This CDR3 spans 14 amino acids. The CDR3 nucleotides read TGTGCCAGCAGTGAAGGGTGGGGCTTAACTGAAGCTTTCTTT. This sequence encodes CASSEGWGLTEAFF.

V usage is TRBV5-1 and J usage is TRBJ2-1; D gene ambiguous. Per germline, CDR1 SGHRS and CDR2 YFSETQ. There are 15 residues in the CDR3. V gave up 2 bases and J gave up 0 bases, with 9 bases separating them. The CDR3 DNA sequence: TGCGCCAGCAGCTTAACGGAGAGCTCCTACAATGAGCAGTTCTTC. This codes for CASSLTESSYNEQFF.

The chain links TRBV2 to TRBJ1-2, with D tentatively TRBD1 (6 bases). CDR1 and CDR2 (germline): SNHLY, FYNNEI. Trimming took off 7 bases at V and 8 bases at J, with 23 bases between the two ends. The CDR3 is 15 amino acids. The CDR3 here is CASTILGQPERGYTF. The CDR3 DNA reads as TGTGCCAGCACCATCCTAGGACAGCCGGAGCGGGGCTACACCTTC.

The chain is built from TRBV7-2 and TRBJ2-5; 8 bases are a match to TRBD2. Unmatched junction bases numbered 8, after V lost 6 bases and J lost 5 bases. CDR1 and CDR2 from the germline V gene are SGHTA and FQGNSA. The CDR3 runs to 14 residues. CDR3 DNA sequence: TGTGCCAGCAGTGCGGGGGGCAATGGGGAGACCCAGTACTTC. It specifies CASSAGGNGETQYF. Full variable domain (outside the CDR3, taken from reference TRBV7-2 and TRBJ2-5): GAGVSQSPSNKVTEKGKDVELRCDPISGHTALYWYRQSLGQGLEFLIYFQGNSAPDKSGLPSDRFSAERTGGSVSTLTIQRTQQEDSAVYLCASSAGGNGETQYFGPGTRLLVL.

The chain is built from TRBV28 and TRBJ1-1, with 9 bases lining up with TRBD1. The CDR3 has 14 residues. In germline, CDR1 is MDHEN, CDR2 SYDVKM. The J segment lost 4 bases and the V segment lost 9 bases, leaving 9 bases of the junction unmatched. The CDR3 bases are TGTGCCAGTACCATAACAGGGGGCATCACTGAAGCTTTCTTT. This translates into CASTITGGITEAFF.

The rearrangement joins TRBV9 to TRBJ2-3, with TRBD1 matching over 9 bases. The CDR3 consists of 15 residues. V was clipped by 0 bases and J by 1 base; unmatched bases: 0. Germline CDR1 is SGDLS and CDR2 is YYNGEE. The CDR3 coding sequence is TGTGCCAGCAGCGTAGGGACAGGGGGCACAGATACGCAGTATTTT. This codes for CASSVGTGGTDTQYF.

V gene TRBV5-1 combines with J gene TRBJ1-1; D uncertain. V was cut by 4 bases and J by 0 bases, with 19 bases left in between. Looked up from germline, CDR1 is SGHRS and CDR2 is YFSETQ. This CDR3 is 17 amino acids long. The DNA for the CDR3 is TGCGCCAGCAGCACGGACTCTTGGGGAAGGGTGAACACTGAAGCTTTCTTT. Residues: CASSTDSWGRVNTEAFF.

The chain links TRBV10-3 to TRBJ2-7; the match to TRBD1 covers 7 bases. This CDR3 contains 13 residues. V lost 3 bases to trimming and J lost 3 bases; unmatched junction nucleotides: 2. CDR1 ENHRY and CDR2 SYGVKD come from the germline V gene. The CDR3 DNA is TGTGCCATCAGTGATGACAGGGTCTACGAGCAGTACTTC. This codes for CAISDDRVYEQYF.

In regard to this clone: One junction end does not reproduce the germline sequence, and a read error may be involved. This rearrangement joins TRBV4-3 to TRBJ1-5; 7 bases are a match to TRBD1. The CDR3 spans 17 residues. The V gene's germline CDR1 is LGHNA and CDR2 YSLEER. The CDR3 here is CASRQTYKGGDHQPQHF. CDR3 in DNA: TGCGCCAGCCGCCAAACATACAAAGGGGGCGACCATCAGCCCCAGCATTTT.

CDR3 bases: TGTGCCAGCGGGCAGGGGCACATTCAGTACTTC. This translates into CASGQGHIQYF. J is TRBJ2-4 and V is TRBV7-2, with D possibly being TRBD1 (6 bases). This CDR3 spans 11 amino acids. Germline V gives CDR1 SGHTA, CDR2 FQGNSA. Trimming removed 8 bases from V and 8 bases from J, with 10 bases in between.

The CDR3 DNA sequence: TGTGCCAGCAGCCCTCAGGGCGCGCGAGGCGGGGAGCTGTTTTTT. Its protein product is CASSPQGARGGELFF. The chain carries TRBV7-3 and TRBJ2-2; maybe TRBD1 (5 bases). The V end lost 5 bases, the J end lost 7 bases, and 17 bases lay between the germline ends. The CDR3 is 15 residues long. From germline, CDR1 is SGHTA and CDR2 FQGTGA.

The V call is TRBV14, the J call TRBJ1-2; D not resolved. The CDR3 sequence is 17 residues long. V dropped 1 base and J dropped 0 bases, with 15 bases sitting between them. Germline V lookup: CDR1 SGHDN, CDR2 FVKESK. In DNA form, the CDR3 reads TGTGCCAGCAGCCAAGGTTTCACAAGGAGAGCTAACTATGGCTACACCTTC. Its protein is CASSQGFTRRANYGYTF.

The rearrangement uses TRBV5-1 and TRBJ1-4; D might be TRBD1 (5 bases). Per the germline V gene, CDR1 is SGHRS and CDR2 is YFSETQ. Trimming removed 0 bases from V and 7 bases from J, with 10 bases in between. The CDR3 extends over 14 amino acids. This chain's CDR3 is CASSLEQAGEKLFF. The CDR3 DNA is TGCGCCAGCAGCTTGGAACAGGCCGGTGAAAAACTGTTTTTT.